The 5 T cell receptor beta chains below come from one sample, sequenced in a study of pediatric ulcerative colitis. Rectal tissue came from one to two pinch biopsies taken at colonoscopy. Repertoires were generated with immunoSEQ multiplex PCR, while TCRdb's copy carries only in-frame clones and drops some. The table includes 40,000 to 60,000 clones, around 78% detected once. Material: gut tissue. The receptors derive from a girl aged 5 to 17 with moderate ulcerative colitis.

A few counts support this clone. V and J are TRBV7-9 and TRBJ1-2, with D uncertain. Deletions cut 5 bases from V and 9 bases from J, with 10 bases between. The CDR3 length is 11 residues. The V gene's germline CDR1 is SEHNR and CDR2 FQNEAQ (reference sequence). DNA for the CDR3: TGTGCCAGCAGCCTGTCCGGAAGCTACACCTTC. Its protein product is CASSLSGSYTF. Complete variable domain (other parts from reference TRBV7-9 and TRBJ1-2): DTGVSQNPRHKITKRGQNVTFRCDPISEHNRLYWYRQTLGQGPEFLTYFQNEAQLEKSRLLSDRFSAERPKGSFSTLEIQRTEQGDSAMYLCASSLSGSYTFGSGTRLTVV.

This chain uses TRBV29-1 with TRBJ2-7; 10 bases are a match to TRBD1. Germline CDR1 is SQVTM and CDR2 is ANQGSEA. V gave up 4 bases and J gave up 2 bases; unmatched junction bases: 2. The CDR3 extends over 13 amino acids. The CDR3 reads CSVAGTGAYEQYF. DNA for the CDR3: TGCAGCGTTGCCGGGACAGGGGCCTACGAGCAGTACTTC.

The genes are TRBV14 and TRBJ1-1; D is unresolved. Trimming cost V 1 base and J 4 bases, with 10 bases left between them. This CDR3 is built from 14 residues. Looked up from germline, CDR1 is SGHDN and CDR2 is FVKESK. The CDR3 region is CASSQVAGSTEAFF. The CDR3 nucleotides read TGTGCCAGCAGCCAAGTTGCTGGGAGCACTGAAGCTTTCTTT. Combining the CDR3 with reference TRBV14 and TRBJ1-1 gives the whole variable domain EAGVTQFPSHSVIEKGQTVTLRCDPISGHDNLYWYRRVMGKEIKFLLHFVKESKQDESGMPNNRFLAERTGGTYSTLKVQPAELEDSGVYFCASSQVAGSTEAFFGQGTRLTVV.

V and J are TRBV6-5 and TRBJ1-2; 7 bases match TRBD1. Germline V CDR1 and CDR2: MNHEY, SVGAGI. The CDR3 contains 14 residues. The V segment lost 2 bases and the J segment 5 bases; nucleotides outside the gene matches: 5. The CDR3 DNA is TGTGCCAGCAGTTACACAGGGGCCGGATATGGCTACACCTTC. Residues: CASSYTGAGYGYTF.

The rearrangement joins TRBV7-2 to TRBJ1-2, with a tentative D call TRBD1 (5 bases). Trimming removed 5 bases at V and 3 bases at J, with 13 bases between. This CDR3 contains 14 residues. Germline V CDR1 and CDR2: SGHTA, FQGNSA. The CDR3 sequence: CASSPGGVDYGYTF. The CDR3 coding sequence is TGTGCCAGCAGCCCTGGGGGGGTTGACTATGGCTACACCTTC. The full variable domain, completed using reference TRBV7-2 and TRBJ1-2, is GAGVSQSPSNKVTEKGKDVELRCDPISGHTALYWYRQSLGQGLEFLIYFQGNSAPDKSGLPSDRFSAERTGGSVSTLTIQRTQQEDSAVYLCASSPGGVDYGYTFGSGTRLTVV.